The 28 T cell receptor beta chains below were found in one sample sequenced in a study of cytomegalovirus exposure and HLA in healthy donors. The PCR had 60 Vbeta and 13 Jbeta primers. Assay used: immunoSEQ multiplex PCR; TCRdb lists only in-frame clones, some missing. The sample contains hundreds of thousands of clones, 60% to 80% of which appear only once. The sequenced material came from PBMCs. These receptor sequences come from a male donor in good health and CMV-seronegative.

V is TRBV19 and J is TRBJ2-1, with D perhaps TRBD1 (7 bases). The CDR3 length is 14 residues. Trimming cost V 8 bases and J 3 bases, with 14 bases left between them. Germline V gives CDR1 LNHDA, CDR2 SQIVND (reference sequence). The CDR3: CASQDQGGYNEQFF. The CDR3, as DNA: TGTGCCAGTCAGGACCAGGGGGGCTACAATGAGCAGTTCTTC.

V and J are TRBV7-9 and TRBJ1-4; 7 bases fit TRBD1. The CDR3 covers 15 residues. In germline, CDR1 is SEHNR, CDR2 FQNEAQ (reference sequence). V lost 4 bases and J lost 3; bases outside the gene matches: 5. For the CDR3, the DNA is TGTGCCAGCAGCTCCAGTGGGACAGCTAATGAAAAACTGTTTTTT. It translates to CASSSSGTANEKLFF.

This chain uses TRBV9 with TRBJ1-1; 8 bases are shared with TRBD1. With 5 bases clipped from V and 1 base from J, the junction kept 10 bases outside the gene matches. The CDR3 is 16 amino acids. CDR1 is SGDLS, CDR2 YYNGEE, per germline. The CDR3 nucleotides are TGTGCCAGCAGGGATGACAGGGGTGGCGAGAACACTGAAGCTTTCTTT. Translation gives CASRDDRGGENTEAFF.

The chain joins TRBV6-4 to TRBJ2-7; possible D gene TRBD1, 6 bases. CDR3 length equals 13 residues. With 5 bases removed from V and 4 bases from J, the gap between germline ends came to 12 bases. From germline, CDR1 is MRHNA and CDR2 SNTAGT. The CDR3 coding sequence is TGTGCCAGCAGTCTCGGGACAACTTACGAGCAGTACTTC. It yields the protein CASSLGTTYEQYF.

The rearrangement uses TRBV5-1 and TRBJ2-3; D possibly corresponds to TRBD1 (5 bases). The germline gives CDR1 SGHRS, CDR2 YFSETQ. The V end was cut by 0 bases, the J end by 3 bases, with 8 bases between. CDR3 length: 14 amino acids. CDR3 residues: CASSLVAGTDTQYF. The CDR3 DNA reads TGCGCCAGCAGCTTGGTGGCAGGGACAGATACGCAGTATTTT.

The CDR3 DNA follows: TGTGCCAGCAGCGTAGACATTGGGACAGGGGTGGAGCAGTACTTC. Protein product: CASSVDIGTGVEQYF. The gene calls are TRBV9 and TRBJ2-7; the match to TRBD1 covers 10 bases. The CDR3 runs to 15 residues. V dropped 0 bases and J dropped 7; count of bases not matched to a gene: 7. CDR1 and CDR2 (germline): SGDLS, YYNGEE.

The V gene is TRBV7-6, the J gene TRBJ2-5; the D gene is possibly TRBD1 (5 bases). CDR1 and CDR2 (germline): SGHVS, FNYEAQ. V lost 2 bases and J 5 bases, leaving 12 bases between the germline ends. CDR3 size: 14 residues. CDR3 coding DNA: TGTGCCAGCAGCTTACAGGGTTCTCGTGAGACCCAGTACTTC. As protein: CASSLQGSRETQYF.

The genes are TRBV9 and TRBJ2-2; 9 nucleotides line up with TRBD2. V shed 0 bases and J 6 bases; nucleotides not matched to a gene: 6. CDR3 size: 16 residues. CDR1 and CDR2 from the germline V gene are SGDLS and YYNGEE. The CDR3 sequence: CASSVASSGRPGELFF. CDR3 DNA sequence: TGTGCCAGCAGCGTAGCTTCGAGCGGGAGGCCCGGGGAGCTGTTTTTT.

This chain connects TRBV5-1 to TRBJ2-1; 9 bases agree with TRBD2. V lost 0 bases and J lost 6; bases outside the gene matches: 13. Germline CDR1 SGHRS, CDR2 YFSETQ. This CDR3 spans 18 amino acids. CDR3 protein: CASSLANLAGFAVNEQFF. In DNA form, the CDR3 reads TGCGCCAGCAGCTTGGCCAACCTAGCGGGATTTGCTGTCAATGAGCAGTTCTTC.

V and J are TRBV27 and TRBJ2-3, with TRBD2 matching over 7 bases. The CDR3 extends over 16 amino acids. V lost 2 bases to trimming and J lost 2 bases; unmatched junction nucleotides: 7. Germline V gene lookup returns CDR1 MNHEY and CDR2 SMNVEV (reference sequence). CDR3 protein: CASSLRTRGYTDTQYF. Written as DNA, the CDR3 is TGTGCCAGCAGTTTAAGGACTAGGGGATACACAGATACGCAGTATTTT.

The CDR3 protein is CASSVTGTGELFF. Here the CDR3 DNA reads TGCGCCAGCAGCGTGACAGGCACCGGGGAGCTGTTTTTT. V is TRBV5-1 and J is TRBJ2-2, with D possibly being TRBD1 (6 bases). Per germline, CDR1 SGHRS and CDR2 YFSETQ. V was trimmed by 4 bases and J by 4 bases, leaving 8 bases between them. The length of the CDR3 is 13 residues.

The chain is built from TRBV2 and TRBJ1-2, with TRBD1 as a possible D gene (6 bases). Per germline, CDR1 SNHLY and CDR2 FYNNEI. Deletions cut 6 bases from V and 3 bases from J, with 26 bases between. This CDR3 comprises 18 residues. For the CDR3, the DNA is TGTGCCAGCAGAGGAATCCGAGAGGGGGAAGTACCACACTATGGCTACACCTTC. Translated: CASRGIREGEVPHYGYTF.

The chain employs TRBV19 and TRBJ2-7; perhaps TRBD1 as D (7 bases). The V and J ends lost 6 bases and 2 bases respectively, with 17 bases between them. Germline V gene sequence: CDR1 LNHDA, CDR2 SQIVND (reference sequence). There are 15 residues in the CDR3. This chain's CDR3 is CASRTRTGGTYEQYF. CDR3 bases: TGTGCCAGTAGGACTAGGACAGGAGGAACCTACGAGCAGTACTTC.

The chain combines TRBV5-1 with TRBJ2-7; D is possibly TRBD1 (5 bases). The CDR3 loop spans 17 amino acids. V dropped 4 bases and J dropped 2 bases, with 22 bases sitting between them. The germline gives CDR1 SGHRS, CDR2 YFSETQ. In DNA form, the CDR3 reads TGCGCCAGCAGCACAAAAAGGGCCTTGGTAGGGGCCTACGAGCAGTACTTC. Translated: CASSTKRALVGAYEQYF.

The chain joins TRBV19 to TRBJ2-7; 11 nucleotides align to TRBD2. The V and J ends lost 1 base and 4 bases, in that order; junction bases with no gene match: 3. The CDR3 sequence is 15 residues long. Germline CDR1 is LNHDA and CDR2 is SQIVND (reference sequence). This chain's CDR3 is CASSIAGLAAYEQYF. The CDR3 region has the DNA TGTGCCAGTAGTATAGCGGGACTAGCGGCGTACGAGCAGTACTTC.

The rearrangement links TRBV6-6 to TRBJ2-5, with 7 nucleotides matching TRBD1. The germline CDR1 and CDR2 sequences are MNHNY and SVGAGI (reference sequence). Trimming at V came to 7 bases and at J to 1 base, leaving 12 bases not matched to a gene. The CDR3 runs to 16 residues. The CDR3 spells CASNPLGQVPQETQYF. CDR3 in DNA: TGTGCCAGCAATCCTTTAGGACAGGTTCCCCAAGAGACCCAGTACTTC.

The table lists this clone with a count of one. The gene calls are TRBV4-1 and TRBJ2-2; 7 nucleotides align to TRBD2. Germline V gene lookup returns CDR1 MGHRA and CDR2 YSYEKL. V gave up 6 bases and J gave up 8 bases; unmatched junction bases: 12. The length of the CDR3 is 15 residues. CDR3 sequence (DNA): TGCGCCAGCAGTTGGGCTAGCGGATCTTTTGGGGAGCTGTTTTTT. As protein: CASSWASGSFGELFF.

The CDR3 protein is CASSTYEDQPQHF. As DNA, the CDR3 is TGTGCCAGCAGTACTTACGAGGATCAGCCCCAGCATTTT. This rearrangement joins TRBV6-5 to TRBJ1-5; D is unresolved. There are 13 residues in the CDR3. Germline V CDR1 and CDR2: MNHEY, SVGAGI. V was shortened by 5 bases and J by 5 bases, with 10 bases between the two germline ends.

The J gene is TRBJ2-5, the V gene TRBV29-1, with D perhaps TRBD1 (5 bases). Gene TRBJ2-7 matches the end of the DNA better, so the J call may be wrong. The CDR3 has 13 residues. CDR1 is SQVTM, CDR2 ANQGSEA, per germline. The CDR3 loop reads CSASGRAHYEQYF. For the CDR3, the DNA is TGCAGCGCTTCGGGCAGGGCCCACTACGAGCAGTACTTC.

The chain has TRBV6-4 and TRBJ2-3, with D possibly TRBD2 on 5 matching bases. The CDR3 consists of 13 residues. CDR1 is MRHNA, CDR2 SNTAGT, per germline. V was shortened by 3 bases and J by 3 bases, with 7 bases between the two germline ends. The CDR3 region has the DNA TGTGCCAGCAGTGAAGCGGAGACAGATACGCAGTATTTT. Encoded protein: CASSEAETDTQYF.

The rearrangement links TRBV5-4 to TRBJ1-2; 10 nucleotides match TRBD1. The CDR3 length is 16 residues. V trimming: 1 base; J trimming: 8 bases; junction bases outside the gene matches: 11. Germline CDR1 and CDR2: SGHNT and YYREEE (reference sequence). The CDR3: CASSLSLGQGTGGYTF. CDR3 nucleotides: TGTGCCAGCAGCTTGAGTTTGGGACAGGGGACTGGAGGCTACACCTTC.

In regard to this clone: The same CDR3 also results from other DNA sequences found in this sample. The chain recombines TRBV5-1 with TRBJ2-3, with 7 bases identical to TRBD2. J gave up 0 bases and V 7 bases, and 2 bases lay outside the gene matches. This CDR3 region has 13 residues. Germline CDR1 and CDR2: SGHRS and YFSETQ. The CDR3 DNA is TGCGCCAGCTCTAGCGGTAGCACAGATACGCAGTATTTT. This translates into CASSSGSTDTQYF.

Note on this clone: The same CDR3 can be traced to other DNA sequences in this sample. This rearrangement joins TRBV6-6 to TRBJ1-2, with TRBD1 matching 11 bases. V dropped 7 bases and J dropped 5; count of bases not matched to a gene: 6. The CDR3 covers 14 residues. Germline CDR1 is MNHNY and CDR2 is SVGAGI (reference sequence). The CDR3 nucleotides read TGTGCCAGCAACGTGGACAGGGGGCCATATGGCTACACCTTC. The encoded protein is CASNVDRGPYGYTF.

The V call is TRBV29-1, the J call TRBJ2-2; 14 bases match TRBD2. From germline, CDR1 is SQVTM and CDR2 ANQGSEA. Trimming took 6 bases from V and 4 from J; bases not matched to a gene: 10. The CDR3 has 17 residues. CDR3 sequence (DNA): TGCAGCGTGAAGCGACTAGCGGGAGGGCAGGCCACCGGGGAGCTGTTTTTT. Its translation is CSVKRLAGGQATGELFF.

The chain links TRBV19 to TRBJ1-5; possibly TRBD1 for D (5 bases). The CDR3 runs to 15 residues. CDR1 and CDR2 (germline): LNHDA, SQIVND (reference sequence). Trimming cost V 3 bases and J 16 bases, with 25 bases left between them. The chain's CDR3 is CASSISGREGARSHF. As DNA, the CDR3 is TGTGCCAGTAGTATCTCTGGCAGGGAAGGGGCTCGGAGCCATTTT.

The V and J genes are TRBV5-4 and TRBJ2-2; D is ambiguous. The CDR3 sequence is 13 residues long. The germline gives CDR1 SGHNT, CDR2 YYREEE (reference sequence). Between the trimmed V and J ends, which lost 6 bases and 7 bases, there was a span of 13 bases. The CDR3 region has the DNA TGTGCCAGCACCATCGGTCGGAGCGGGGAGCTGTTTTTT. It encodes CASTIGRSGELFF. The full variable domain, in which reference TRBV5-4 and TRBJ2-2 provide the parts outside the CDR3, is ETGVTQSPTHLIKTRGQQVTLRCSSQSGHNTVSWYQQALGQGPQFIFQYYREEENGRGNFPPRFSGLQFPNYSSELNVNALELDDSALYLCASTIGRSGELFFGEGSRLTVL.

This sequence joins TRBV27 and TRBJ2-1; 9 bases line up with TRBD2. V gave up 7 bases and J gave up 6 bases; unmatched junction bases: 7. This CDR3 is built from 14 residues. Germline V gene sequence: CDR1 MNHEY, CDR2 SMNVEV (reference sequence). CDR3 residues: CASKLAGESNEQFF. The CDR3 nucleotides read TGTGCCAGCAAGTTAGCGGGAGAAAGCAATGAGCAGTTCTTC.

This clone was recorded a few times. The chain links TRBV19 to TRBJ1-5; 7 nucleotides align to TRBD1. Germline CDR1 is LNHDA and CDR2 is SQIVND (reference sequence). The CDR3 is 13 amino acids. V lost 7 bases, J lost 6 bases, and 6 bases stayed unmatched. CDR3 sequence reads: CASTQGIVQPQHF. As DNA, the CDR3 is TGTGCCAGTACACAGGGGATTGTTCAGCCCCAGCATTTT.